A single sample gave rise to the 20 T cell receptor beta chains below, sequenced in a study of blood T cell repertoires in COVID-19. Produced via immunoSEQ multiplex PCR; TCRdb's table is partial and in-frame only. The sample holds over 250,000 clones, 75% to 90% seen once. The sequencing input was peripheral blood. The receptors derive from a woman aged 45-65 years with COVID-19, enrolled during active disease.

The chain joins TRBV4-2 to TRBJ2-1; the match to TRBD2 covers 12 bases. The CDR3 sequence is 17 residues long. Unmatched junction bases numbered 6, after V lost 5 bases and J lost 1 base. The germline gives CDR1 LGHNA, CDR2 YNFKEQ. The CDR3 region has the DNA TGTGCCAGCAGCTCCCACCTAGCGGGAGGGTCCTACAATGAGCAGTTCTTC. It encodes CASSSHLAGGSYNEQFF.

V and J are TRBV7-8 and TRBJ2-1, with D maybe TRBD2 (5 bases). The CDR3 is 14 residues long. Germline values: CDR1 SGHVS, CDR2 FQNEAQ. The germline V and J ends were trimmed by 1 base and 10 bases, with 14 bases remaining between them. CDR3 in amino acids: CASSLGGGPLEQFF. The CDR3 coding sequence is TGTGCCAGCAGCTTAGGAGGCGGGCCTCTGGAGCAGTTCTTC.

The chain is built from TRBV2 and TRBJ1-5, with 7 bases matching TRBD1. The CDR3 is 13 amino acids. V lost 7 bases to trimming and J lost 7 bases; unmatched junction nucleotides: 7. Germline V CDR1 and CDR2: SNHLY, FYNNEI. CDR3 region: CASTLTGVQPQHF. CDR3 nucleotides: TGTGCCAGCACTTTAACAGGGGTCCAGCCCCAGCATTTT.

In DNA, the CDR3 is TGTGCCACCAGGGGAGGCAACACTGAAGCTTTCTTT. Translating it yields CATRGGNTEAFF. This chain links TRBV24-1 with TRBJ1-1; D is unresolved. CDR1 and CDR2 from the germline V gene are KGHDR and SFDVKD. Between the trimmed V and J ends, which lost 7 bases and 2 bases, there was a span of 7 bases. This CDR3 contains 12 residues.

V usage is TRBV30 and J usage is TRBJ2-4, with unresolved D. Trimming pared 5 bases from V and 0 bases from J, leaving 14 bases between. CDR1 and CDR2 (germline): GTSNPN, SVGIG (reference sequence). The CDR3 is 15 residues long. CDR3 bases: TGTGCCTGGTCCCCCTATACCCTAGCCAAAAACATTCAGTACTTC. Its protein is CAWSPYTLAKNIQYF.

This chain uses TRBV30 with TRBJ2-5; D not resolved. This CDR3 is built from 15 residues. Germline V gene lookup returns CDR1 GTSNPN and CDR2 SVGIG (reference sequence). V lost 2 bases and J lost 5, with 18 bases in between. For the CDR3, the DNA is TGTGCCTGGAGTTCAGCAGGTCCATTTAGGGAGACCCAGTACTTC. Its translation: CAWSSAGPFRETQYF.

The chain has TRBV18 and TRBJ1-1, with D perhaps TRBD1 (5 bases). The V gene lost 2 bases and the J gene lost 2 bases, with 9 bases spanning the gap. CDR1 and CDR2 from the germline V gene are KGHSH and LQKENI. The CDR3 runs 14 residues. CDR3 sequence: CASSPETGNTEAFF. DNA of the CDR3: TGTGCCAGCTCACCAGAAACAGGTAACACTGAAGCTTTCTTT.

V and J are TRBV19 and TRBJ2-7, with D possibly matching TRBD2 (6 bases). CDR1 and CDR2 from the germline V gene are LNHDA and SQIVND (reference sequence). Trimming stripped 3 bases from V and 3 bases from J, with 15 bases between. The CDR3 is made up of 15 amino acids. The CDR3 loop is CASSIGGTDFYEQYF. The CDR3, as DNA: TGTGCCAGTAGTATCGGCGGGACTGACTTCTACGAGCAGTACTTC. The complete variable domain, with remaining parts taken from reference TRBV19 and TRBJ2-7, reads DGGITQSPKYLFRKEGQNVTLSCEQNLNHDAMYWYRQDPGQGLRLIYYSQIVNDFQKGDIAEGYSVSREKKESFPLTVTSAQKNPTAFYLCASSIGGTDFYEQYFGPGTRLTVT.

The chain couples TRBV7-2 to TRBJ2-3; 9 bases line up with TRBD2. V lost 0 bases, J lost 4 bases, and 2 bases stayed unmatched. This CDR3 spans 15 amino acids. Germline V CDR1 and CDR2: SGHTA, FQGNSA. CDR3 region: CASSLAGGRADTQYF. CDR3 in DNA: TGTGCCAGCAGCTTAGCCGGCGGGAGGGCAGATACGCAGTATTTT. The full variable domain, in which reference TRBV7-2 and TRBJ2-3 provide the parts outside the CDR3, is GAGVSQSPSNKVTEKGKDVELRCDPISGHTALYWYRQSLGQGLEFLIYFQGNSAPDKSGLPSDRFSAERTGGSVSTLTIQRTQQEDSAVYLCASSLAGGRADTQYFGPGTRLTVL.

This rearrangement joins TRBV18 to TRBJ2-7, with D perhaps TRBD2 (5 bases). The CDR3 is made up of 14 amino acids. Germline lookup yields CDR1 KGHSH and CDR2 LQKENI. The ends were cut back, 6 bases at V and 7 bases at J, with 19 bases in the middle. The CDR3 reads CASSSGVLIREQYF. The DNA for the CDR3 is TGTGCCAGCTCCTCCGGGGTCCTTATTCGGGAGCAGTACTTC.

This clone was observed once. The J gene is TRBJ1-2, the V gene TRBV7-9; possible D gene TRBD1, 5 bases. In germline, CDR1 is SEHNR, CDR2 FQNEAQ (reference sequence). The germline V and J ends were trimmed by 4 bases and 4 bases, with 13 bases remaining between them. The CDR3 extends over 14 amino acids. CDR3 sequence reads: CASSWLSTAYGYTF. The CDR3 DNA follows: TGTGCCAGCAGCTGGTTGTCGACAGCCTATGGCTACACCTTC.

V is TRBV6-6 and J is TRBJ1-6; D might be TRBD1 (6 bases). Trimming cost V 6 bases and J 0 bases, with 9 bases left between them. The CDR3 extends over 15 amino acids. Germline V gene lookup returns CDR1 MNHNY and CDR2 SVGAGI (reference sequence). The CDR3 DNA is TGTGCCAGCAGATTGGACAGCTCCTATAATTCACCCCTCCACTTT. Protein: CASRLDSSYNSPLHF.

The chain has TRBV15 and TRBJ2-1; 10 bases match TRBD2. With V trimmed by 1 base and J by 6 bases, 3 bases remained unmatched. CDR3 length: 15 amino acids. Germline V gene data show CDR1 as LNHNV and CDR2 as YYDKDF (reference sequence). CDR3 sequence reads: CATSRASGRANEQFF. CDR3 sequence (DNA): TGTGCCACCAGCAGAGCTAGCGGGAGAGCCAATGAGCAGTTCTTC.

This clone was seen once. The gene calls are TRBV24-1 and TRBJ2-1; 7 bases fit TRBD1. Per germline, CDR1 KGHDR and CDR2 SFDVKD. This CDR3 has 15 amino acids. V dropped 5 bases and J dropped 6; count of bases not matched to a gene: 9. The CDR3 loop is CATSVARGSLNEQFF. The CDR3 bases are TGTGCCACCAGTGTTGCCAGGGGGTCTCTCAATGAGCAGTTCTTC.

This chain uses TRBV10-2 with TRBJ2-7; 10 bases agree with TRBD1. V lost 6 bases, J lost 2 bases, and 7 bases stayed unmatched. CDR1 WSHSY and CDR2 SAAADI come from the germline V gene. The length of the CDR3 is 15 residues. The CDR3 DNA is TGCGCCAGCAGGAACCGGGACAGGGGAGCCTACGAGCAGTACTTC. This encodes CASRNRDRGAYEQYF.

This clone is a singleton in its sample. The rearrangement links TRBV4-1 to TRBJ2-7; 9 bases line up with TRBD1. The CDR3 sequence is 16 residues long. V lost 1 base, J lost 7 bases, and 11 bases stayed unmatched. CDR1 and CDR2 from the germline V gene are MGHRA and YSYEKL. The CDR3 loop reads CASSQGRDRVLGEQYF. The CDR3 DNA reads TGCGCCAGCAGCCAAGGCCGGGACAGGGTATTGGGGGAGCAGTACTTC.

This chain connects TRBV19 to TRBJ2-3, with 8 bases lining up with TRBD2. Germline V gives CDR1 LNHDA, CDR2 SQIVND (reference sequence). The CDR3 contains 14 residues. J was trimmed by 4 bases and V by 10 bases; bases with no gene match: 10. CDR3 coding DNA: TGTGCCACGTTAAGCGGGAGCCGTTCAGATACGCAGTATTTT. Translation: CATLSGSRSDTQYF.

V usage is TRBV5-1 and J usage is TRBJ2-1; 9 bases are a match to TRBD2. After removal of 0 bases from V and 8 bases from J, the junction contained 6 bases not matched to a gene. The germline CDR1 and CDR2 sequences are SGHRS and YFSETQ. The CDR3 consists of 15 residues. The CDR3 bases are TGCGCCAGCAGCTTGGCCCCTAGCGGGATATATGAGCAGTTCTTC. This gives the protein CASSLAPSGIYEQFF.

This sequence joins TRBV30 and TRBJ2-7; D perhaps matches TRBD1 (6 bases). Germline V gives CDR1 GTSNPN, CDR2 SVGIG (reference sequence). The CDR3 runs to 15 residues. Trimming took off 3 bases at V and 2 bases at J, with 17 bases between the two ends. The CDR3 DNA follows: TGTGCCTGGAGAGACTTTAGACAGGCCACCTACGAGCAGTACTTC. As protein: CAWRDFRQATYEQYF.

V usage is TRBV27 and J usage is TRBJ2-7; 9 bases are a match to TRBD2. Losses at the gene ends were 0 bases for V and 5 bases for J; bases not matched to a gene: 14. The germline V gene encodes CDR1 MNHEY and CDR2 SMNVEV (reference sequence). This CDR3 has 18 residues. The CDR3 sequence is CASSLSRGRANFPHEQYF. The CDR3 coding sequence is TGTGCCAGCAGTTTATCACGCGGGAGGGCCAATTTTCCCCACGAGCAGTACTTC.